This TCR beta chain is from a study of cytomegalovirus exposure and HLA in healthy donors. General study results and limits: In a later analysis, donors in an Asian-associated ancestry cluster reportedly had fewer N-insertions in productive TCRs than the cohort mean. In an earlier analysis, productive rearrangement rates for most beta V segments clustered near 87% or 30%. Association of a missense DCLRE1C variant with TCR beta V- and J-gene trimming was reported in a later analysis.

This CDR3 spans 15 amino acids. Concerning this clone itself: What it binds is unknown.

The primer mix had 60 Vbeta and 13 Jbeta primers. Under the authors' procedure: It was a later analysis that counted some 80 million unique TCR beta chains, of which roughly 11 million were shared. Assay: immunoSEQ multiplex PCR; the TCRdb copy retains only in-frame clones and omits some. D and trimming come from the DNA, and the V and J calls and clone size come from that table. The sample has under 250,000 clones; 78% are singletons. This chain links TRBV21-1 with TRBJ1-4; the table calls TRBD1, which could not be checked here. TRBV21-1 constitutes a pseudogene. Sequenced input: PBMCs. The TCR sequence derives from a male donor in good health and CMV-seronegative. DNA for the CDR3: TGTGCCAGCAGCCCACGGACAGGGACCGAAGAAAAACTGTTTTTT. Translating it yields CASSPRTGTEEKLFF.